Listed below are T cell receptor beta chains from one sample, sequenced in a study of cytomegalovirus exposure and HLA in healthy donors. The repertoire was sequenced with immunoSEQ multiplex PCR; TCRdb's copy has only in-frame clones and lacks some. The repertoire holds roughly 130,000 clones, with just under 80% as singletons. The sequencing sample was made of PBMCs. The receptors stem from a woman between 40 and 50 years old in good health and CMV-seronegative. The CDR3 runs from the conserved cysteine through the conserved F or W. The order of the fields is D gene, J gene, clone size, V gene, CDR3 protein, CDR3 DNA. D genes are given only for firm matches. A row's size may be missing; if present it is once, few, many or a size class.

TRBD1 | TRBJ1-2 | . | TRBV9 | CASSPGTVYNYGYTF | TGTGCCAGCAGCCCCGGGACAGTATACAACTATGGCTACACCTTC
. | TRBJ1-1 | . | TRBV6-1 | CASSVEVTIMNTEAFF | TGTGCCAGCAGTGTAGAGGTTACAATTATGAACACTGAAGCTTTCTTT
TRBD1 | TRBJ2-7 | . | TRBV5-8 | CASSSTGGDSEQYF | TGTGCCAGCAGCTCGACAGGGGGCGATTCCGAGCAGTACTTC
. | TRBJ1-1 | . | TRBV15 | CATSRGGGTMNTEAFF | TGTGCCACCAGCAGAGGTGGAGGGACTATGAACACTGAAGCTTTCTTT
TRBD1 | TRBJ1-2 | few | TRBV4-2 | CASSLGQGAGVVDGYTF | TGTGCCAGCAGCCTTGGACAGGGAGCGGGTGTGGTCGATGGCTACACCTTC
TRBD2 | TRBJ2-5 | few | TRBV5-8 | CASSTGLAGGTQETQYF | TGTGCCAGCAGCACGGGACTAGCGGGGGGGACTCAAGAGACCCAGTACTTC
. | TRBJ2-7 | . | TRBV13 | CASSLRGRAYEQYF | TGTGCCAGCAGCTTAAGGGGGAGGGCCTACGAGCAGTACTTC
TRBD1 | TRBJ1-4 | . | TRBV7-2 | CASSFTTGATNEKLFF | TGTGCCAGCAGCTTTACCACAGGGGCGACTAATGAAAAACTGTTTTTT
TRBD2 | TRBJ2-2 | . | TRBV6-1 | CARRAGGYTGELFF | TGTGCCAGGAGGGCGGGGGGATACACCGGGGAGCTGTTTTTT
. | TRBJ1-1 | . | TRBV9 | CASSPREVMNTEAFF | TGTGCCAGCAGCCCAAGAGAGGTTATGAACACTGAAGCTTTCTTT
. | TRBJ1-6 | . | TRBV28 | CASRRGGDYNSPLHF | TGTGCCAGCAGACGCGGGGGGGACTATAATTCACCCCTCCACTTT
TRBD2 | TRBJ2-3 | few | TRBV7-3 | CASSLGRAGGSTDTQYF | TGTGCCAGCAGCTTAGGGCGCGCGGGGGGGAGCACAGATACGCAGTATTTT
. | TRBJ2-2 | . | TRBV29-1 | CSVEVSAAGELFF | TGCAGCGTTGAAGTAAGCGCGGCCGGGGAGCTGTTTTTT